This entry lists 30 T cell receptor beta chains sequenced from one sample in a study of blood T cells in healthy people across ages. Next came a second PCR, run for about 7 to 12 cycles, which used a sample-barcoded 5' primer along with a J-beta primer mix. MiXCR, run by TCRdb on the 5' RACE reads, gives a single entry per CDR3 protein. The sample has 1,100,000 or so distinct CDR3 sequences; more than 40% are singletons. Sequencing was done on a sample of blood. These receptors were taken from a woman aged 55-75 years in good health.

The chain recombines TRBV7-2 with TRBJ2-1; TRBD2 agrees at 7 bases. The CDR3 is 15 amino acids. Losses at the gene ends were 6 bases for V and 3 bases for J; bases not matched to a gene: 8. Germline V lookup: CDR1 SGHTA, CDR2 FQGNSA. CDR3 amino acids: CASRSTSVGYNEQFF. The CDR3 nucleotides are TGTGCCAGCAGGTCCACTAGCGTGGGCTACAATGAGCAGTTCTTC.

The chain employs TRBV29-1 and TRBJ1-1; D is undetermined. Germline values: CDR1 SQVTM, CDR2 ANQGSEA. With 3 bases removed from V and 6 bases from J, the gap between germline ends came to 8 bases. This CDR3 region has 11 residues. The CDR3 DNA sequence: TGCAGCGTTGAGTGGAGGGCTGAAGCTTTCTTT. The encoded protein is CSVEWRAEAFF.

This clonotype was observed a single time. The chain uses TRBV20-1 and TRBJ2-1; maybe TRBD2 (7 bases). Trimming took 0 bases from V and 6 from J, leaving 18 bases between them. The germline V gene has CDR1 DFQATT and CDR2 SNEGSKA (reference sequence). The length of the CDR3 is 16 residues. CDR3 nucleotides: TGCAGTGCTAGAGACCCTTGGGCAGGGGAGGGCAATGAGCAGTTCTTC. As protein: CSARDPWAGEGNEQFF.

This clonotype has just a few counts. CDR3 bases: TGCAGTGCTCCGGGAGGCTCAGATACGCAGTATTTT. This gives the protein CSAPGGSDTQYF. The V gene is TRBV20-1, the J gene TRBJ2-3; TRBD2 agrees at 7 bases. The CDR3 consists of 12 residues. The J segment lost 4 bases and the V segment lost 5 bases, leaving 3 bases of the junction unmatched. CDR1 and CDR2 (germline): DFQATT, SNEGSKA (reference sequence).

In this sample, this clonotype turned up a few times. The chain is built from TRBV5-1 and TRBJ1-1; 9 bases line up with TRBD1. Trimming at V came to 4 bases and at J to 7 bases, leaving 11 bases not matched to a gene. This CDR3 has 15 amino acids. Germline V gives CDR1 SGHRS, CDR2 YFSETQ. The CDR3 sequence: CASSGSDRGFYEAFF. As DNA, the CDR3 is TGCGCCAGCAGCGGCTCCGACAGGGGGTTTTATGAAGCTTTCTTT.

This clonotype was observed at least ten times. This rearrangement joins TRBV6-1 to TRBJ1-2; no clear D gene. The CDR3 is 14 residues long. Germline V lookup: CDR1 MNHNS, CDR2 SASEGT. Trimming left V 3 bases short and J 1 base short, with 9 bases between. The CDR3 nucleotides read TGTGCCAGCAGTGAGTCATGGGATAACTATGGCTACACCTTC. Encoded protein: CASSESWDNYGYTF.

This clonotype showed up many times. CDR3 sequence reads: CSSSRNQETQYF. The DNA for the CDR3 is TGCAGCTCCAGCCGGAACCAAGAGACCCAGTACTTC. The V call is TRBV29-1, the J call TRBJ2-5; D is unresolved. V gave up 8 bases and J gave up 0 bases, with 10 bases separating them. This CDR3 has 12 residues. Germline CDR1 and CDR2: SQVTM and ANQGSEA.

The chain recombines TRBV28 with TRBJ2-7, with unresolved D. The V end lost 8 bases, the J end lost 0 bases, and 11 bases lay between the germline ends. The CDR3 has 13 amino acids. The germline V gene encodes CDR1 MDHEN and CDR2 SYDVKM. CDR3 protein: CASRFKSSYEQYF. In DNA form, the CDR3 reads TGTGCCAGCCGATTTAAGAGCTCCTACGAGCAGTACTTC.

This clonotype was picked up a small number of times. The chain combines TRBV7-9 with TRBJ2-7; a possible D gene is TRBD1 (7 bases). V was pared by 5 bases and J by 2 bases, with 19 bases between. The germline V gene encodes CDR1 SEHNR and CDR2 FQNEAQ (reference sequence). The CDR3 contains 16 residues. The CDR3 region has the DNA TGTGCCAGCAGCATCTATACTGGAGGGGGCACCTACGAGCAGTACTTC. Amino acid sequence: CASSIYTGGGTYEQYF. Filled out from reference TRBV7-9 and TRBJ2-7, the complete variable domain reads DTGVSQNPRHKITKRGQNVTFRCDPISEHNRLYWYRQTLGQGPEFLTYFQNEAQLEKSRLLSDRFSAERPKGSFSTLEIQRTEQGDSAMYLCASSIYTGGGTYEQYFGPGTRLTVT.

This clonotype was picked up a small number of times. This CDR3 reads CATERDRSTDTQYF. As DNA, the CDR3 is TGTGCCACTGAGCGGGATCGTAGCACAGATACGCAGTATTTT. This chain uses TRBV10-3 with TRBJ2-3, with 7 bases aligning to TRBD2. The J segment lost 0 bases and the V segment lost 10 bases, leaving 7 bases of the junction unmatched. The CDR3 extends over 14 amino acids. Germline V lookup: CDR1 ENHRY, CDR2 SYGVKD.

The gene calls are TRBV29-1 and TRBJ2-7; D is uncertain. V shed 0 bases and J shed 4 bases, with 16 bases lying between them. The CDR3 loop spans 15 amino acids. In germline, CDR1 is SQVTM, CDR2 ANQGSEA. This chain's CDR3 is CSVEDFGVRGYEQYF. The CDR3 DNA sequence: TGCAGCGTTGAAGATTTTGGGGTCAGAGGATACGAGCAGTACTTC.

This clonotype was recorded only once. The CDR3 is CSATQTATPRAKNIQYF. CDR3 DNA: TGCAGTGCAACCCAAACCGCGACGCCTCGAGCCAAAAACATTCAGTACTTC. The rearrangement uses TRBV20-1 and TRBJ2-4; D not resolved. Germline V gene sequence: CDR1 DFQATT, CDR2 SNEGSKA (reference sequence). The CDR3 consists of 17 residues. Trimming took 6 bases from V and 0 from J, leaving 21 bases between them.

The CDR3 DNA reads as TGTGCCAGCAGCTTCATAAGAGAGACCCAGTACTTC. This translates into CASSFIRETQYF. The chain combines TRBV7-6 with TRBJ2-5; D remains unclear. Trimming pared 3 bases from V and 4 bases from J, leaving 6 bases between. The CDR3 spans 12 residues. Germline V gives CDR1 SGHVS, CDR2 FNYEAQ.

This clonotype was recorded many times. The rearrangement joins TRBV10-2 to TRBJ1-4; no reliable D call. The CDR3 is made up of 13 amino acids. CDR1 is WSHSY and CDR2 is SAAADI in the germline V gene. Trimming pared 4 bases from V and 8 bases from J, leaving 11 bases between. The CDR3 loop reads CASSVGFGEKLFF. DNA of the CDR3: TGCGCCAGCAGTGTGGGGTTCGGGGAAAAACTGTTTTTT.

This clonotype was observed a few times. The chain combines TRBV3-1 with TRBJ2-5; unclear D gene. Germline CDR1 is LGHDT and CDR2 is YNNKEL (reference sequence). The CDR3 has 14 amino acids. V lost 4 bases to trimming and J lost 4 bases, with 13 bases between them. Written as DNA, the CDR3 is TGTGCCAGCAGCCGCCCGACATTGGCAGAGACCCAGTACTTC. Amino acid sequence: CASSRPTLAETQYF.

The J gene is TRBJ2-7, the V gene TRBV4-1; perhaps TRBD2 as D (6 bases). This CDR3 spans 14 amino acids. Trimming shortened V by 2 bases and J by 6 bases, and 14 bases separated the two germline ends. The V gene's germline CDR1 is MGHRA and CDR2 YSYEKL. The CDR3 sequence: CASSQTGSSAEQYF. CDR3 nucleotides: TGCGCCAGCAGCCAAACAGGTTCTAGCGCCGAGCAGTACTTC.

This clonotype was counted only a few times. V is TRBV30 and J is TRBJ1-2; the match to TRBD1 covers 9 bases. Trimming removed 8 bases from V and 2 bases from J; junction bases left unmatched: 9. The CDR3 extends over 14 amino acids. From germline, CDR1 is GTSNPN and CDR2 SVGIG (reference sequence). CDR3 DNA: TGTGCCGGATTTTCCGGGACAGGGAACTATGGCTACACCTTC. Translation gives CAGFSGTGNYGYTF.

The chain has TRBV12-3 or TRBV12-4 and TRBJ2-1; TRBD1 matches 9 bases. Germline trimming cut 6 bases from V and 2 bases from J; bases unmatched to any gene: 5. This CDR3 is 15 amino acids long. CDR3 region: CASRKGQGTYNEQFF. CDR3 nucleotide sequence: TGTGCCAGCAGGAAGGGACAGGGTACCTACAATGAGCAGTTCTTC.

This chain joins TRBV4-2 and TRBJ1-2; TRBD1 is a possible D gene (5 bases). CDR1 is LGHNA, CDR2 YNFKEQ, per germline. This CDR3 comprises 16 residues. V shed 3 bases and J shed 4 bases, with 18 bases lying between them. For the CDR3, the DNA is TGTGCCAGCAGCCAGCCCCGCTCGGACAAATCCTATGGCTACACCTTC. Translated, it gives CASSQPRSDKSYGYTF.

This chain uses TRBV7-9 with TRBJ1-5; TRBD1 matches 7 bases. This CDR3 contains 16 residues. Germline values: CDR1 SEHNR, CDR2 FQNEAQ (reference sequence). The ends lost 2 bases at V and 3 bases at J; junction bases unmatched: 7. The CDR3 region has the DNA TGTGCCAGCAGCTTATTTGCGACAGGGCACAATCAGCCCCAGCATTTT. Protein sequence: CASSLFATGHNQPQHF.

The chain uses TRBV20-1 and TRBJ1-4, with a tentative D call TRBD1 (5 bases). The V end lost 6 bases, the J end lost 7 bases, and 12 bases lay between the germline ends. Germline V gives CDR1 DFQATT, CDR2 SNEGSKA (reference sequence). This CDR3 has 12 amino acids. The CDR3 sequence: CSAPRRGEKLFF. CDR3 coding DNA: TGCAGTGCCCCCCGAAGGGGTGAAAAACTGTTTTTT.

Remarks on this clonotype: The junction shows a germline mismatch at one end, possibly a read error. The chain couples TRBV18 to TRBJ2-3; D is undetermined. Germline V gene data show CDR1 as KGHSH and CDR2 as LQKENI. The CDR3 runs 13 residues. The DNA for the CDR3 is TGTGCCAGCCCACCGCGAAGCACAGATACGCAGTATTTT. Protein: CASPPRSTDTQYF.

This chain connects TRBV5-1 to TRBJ1-4; D not resolved. There are 15 residues in the CDR3. The V gene's germline CDR1 is SGHRS and CDR2 YFSETQ. V was cut by 5 bases and J by 0 bases, with 11 bases left in between. Written as DNA, the CDR3 is TGCGCCAGCAGACTCGACACCGCAACTAATGAAAAACTGTTTTTT. This gives the protein CASRLDTATNEKLFF.

This clonotype has at least ten counts. This rearrangement joins TRBV15 to TRBJ2-7; D gene uncertain. The V and J ends lost 1 base and 4 bases respectively, with 5 bases between them. Germline CDR1 reads LNHNV; CDR2 reads YYDKDF (reference sequence). There are 12 residues in the CDR3. This CDR3 reads CATSRAGYEQYF. In DNA form, the CDR3 reads TGTGCCACCAGCAGAGCTGGGTACGAGCAGTACTTC.

Remarks on this clonotype: Just one base apart from a much larger clone, this may be a read error. The J gene is TRBJ2-7, the V gene TRBV29-1; D may be TRBD1 (6 bases). This CDR3 comprises 13 residues. From germline, CDR1 is SQVTM and CDR2 ANQGSEA. Trimming left V 1 base short and J 5 bases short, with 12 bases between. CDR3 protein: CSVEGTGRDEQYF. CDR3 bases: TGCAGCGTTGAAGGCACAGGGCGCGACGAGCAGTACTTC.

In its sample, this clonotype was seen a few times. This rearrangement joins TRBV15 to TRBJ2-7, with 7 positions matching TRBD1. The V segment lost 1 base and the J segment 1 base; nucleotides outside the gene matches: 4. Germline loops: CDR1 LNHNV, CDR2 YYDKDF (reference sequence). This CDR3 spans 15 amino acids. The CDR3, as DNA: TGTGCCACCAGCAGAGGGGACAGCAAATCCTACGAGCAGTACTTC. It codes for CATSRGDSKSYEQYF.

A few counts support this clonotype. This sequence joins TRBV28 and TRBJ2-3; no definite D call. V gave up 5 bases and J gave up 1 base, with 7 bases separating them. Germline values: CDR1 MDHEN, CDR2 SYDVKM. CDR3 length: 13 amino acids. CDR3: CASSTAGTDTQYF. The DNA of the CDR3 is TGTGCCAGCAGTACTGCGGGCACAGATACGCAGTATTTT. The full variable domain, in which reference TRBV28 and TRBJ2-3 provide the parts outside the CDR3, is DVKVTQSSRYLVKRTGEKVFLECVQDMDHENMFWYRQDPGLGLRLIYFSYDVKMKEKGDIPEGYSVSREKKERFSLILESASTNQTSMYLCASSTAGTDTQYFGPGTRLTVL.

The V call is TRBV20-1, the J call TRBJ2-5; D is unclear. Near its end, the DNA agrees better with TRBJ2-7, so the J call may be wrong. The CDR3 sequence is 12 residues long. Germline lookup yields CDR1 DFQATT and CDR2 SNEGSKA (reference sequence). The CDR3 reads CSAMGKAYEQYF. Written as DNA, the CDR3 is TGCAGTGCTATGGGGAAAGCTTACGAGCAGTACTTC.

The rearrangement links TRBV19 to TRBJ2-1, with D possibly being TRBD1 (6 bases). Trimming took off 10 bases at V and 4 bases at J, with 8 bases between the two ends. The CDR3 has 11 residues. The germline gives CDR1 LNHDA, CDR2 SQIVND (reference sequence). The CDR3 DNA is TGTGCCACGGACAGATACAATGAGCAGTTCTTC. Amino acids: CATDRYNEQFF.

A word on this clonotype: At one end the junction does not follow the germline gene, possibly because of a read error. Written as DNA, the CDR3 is TGTGCCAACAGCTTAGCGCGGGTTGGCACAGATACGCAGTATTTT. Its translation: CANSLARVGTDTQYF. V and J are TRBV7-8 and TRBJ2-3, with D possibly TRBD2 on 5 matching bases. The CDR3 is 15 amino acids. CDR1 and CDR2 from the germline V gene are SGHVS and FQNEAQ. Drawing the rest from reference TRBV7-8 and TRBJ2-3, the complete variable domain is GAGVSQSPRYKVAKRGQDVALRCDPISGHVSLFWYQQALGQGPEFLTYFQNEAQLDKSGLPSDRFFAERPEGSVSTLKIQRTQQEDSAVYLCANSLARVGTDTQYFGPGTRLTVL.